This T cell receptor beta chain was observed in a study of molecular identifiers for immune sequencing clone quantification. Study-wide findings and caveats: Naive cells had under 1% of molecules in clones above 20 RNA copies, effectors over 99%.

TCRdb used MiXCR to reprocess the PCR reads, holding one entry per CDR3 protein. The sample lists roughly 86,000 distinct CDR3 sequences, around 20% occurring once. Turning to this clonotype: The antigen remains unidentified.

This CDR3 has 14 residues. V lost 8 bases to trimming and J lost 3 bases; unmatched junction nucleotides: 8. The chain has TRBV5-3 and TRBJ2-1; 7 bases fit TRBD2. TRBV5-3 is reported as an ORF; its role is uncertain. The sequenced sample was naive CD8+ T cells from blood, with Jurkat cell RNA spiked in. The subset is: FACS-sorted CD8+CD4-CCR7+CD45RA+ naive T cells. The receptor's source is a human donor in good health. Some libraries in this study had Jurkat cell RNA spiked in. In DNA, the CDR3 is TGTGCCAGCAGCAGCGGGGCTAGCTACAATGAGCAGTTCTTC. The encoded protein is CASSSGASYNEQFF.